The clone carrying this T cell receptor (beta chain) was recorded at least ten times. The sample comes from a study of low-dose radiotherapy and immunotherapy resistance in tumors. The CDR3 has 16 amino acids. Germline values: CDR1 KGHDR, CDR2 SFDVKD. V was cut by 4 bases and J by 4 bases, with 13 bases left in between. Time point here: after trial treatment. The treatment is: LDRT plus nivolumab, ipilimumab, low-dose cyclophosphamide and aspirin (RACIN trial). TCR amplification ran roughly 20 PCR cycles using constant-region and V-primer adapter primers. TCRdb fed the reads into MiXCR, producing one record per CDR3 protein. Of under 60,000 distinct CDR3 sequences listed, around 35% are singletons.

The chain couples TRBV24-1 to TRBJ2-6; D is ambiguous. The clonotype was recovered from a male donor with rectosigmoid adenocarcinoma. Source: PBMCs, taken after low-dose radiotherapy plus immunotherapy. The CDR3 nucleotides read TGTGCCACCAGTGACACGGGCAAGAACGGGGCCAACGTCCTGACTTTC. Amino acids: CATSDTGKNGANVLTF.